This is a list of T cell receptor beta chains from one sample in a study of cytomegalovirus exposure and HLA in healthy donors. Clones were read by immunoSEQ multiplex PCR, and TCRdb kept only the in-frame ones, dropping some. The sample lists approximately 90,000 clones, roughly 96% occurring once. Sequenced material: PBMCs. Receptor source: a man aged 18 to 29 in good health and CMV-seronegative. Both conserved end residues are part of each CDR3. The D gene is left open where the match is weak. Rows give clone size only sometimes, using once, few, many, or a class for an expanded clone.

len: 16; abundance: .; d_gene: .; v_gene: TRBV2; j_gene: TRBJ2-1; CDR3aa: CASSREFAGSYNEQFF; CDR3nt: TGTGCCAGCAGCCGAGAGTTCGCGGGGAGCTACAATGAGCAGTTCTTC
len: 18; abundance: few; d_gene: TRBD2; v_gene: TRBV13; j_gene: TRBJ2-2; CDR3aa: CASSLSLGLAMNTGELFF; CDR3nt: TGTGCCAGCAGCTTAAGTTTGGGACTAGCGATGAACACCGGGGAGCTGTTTTTT
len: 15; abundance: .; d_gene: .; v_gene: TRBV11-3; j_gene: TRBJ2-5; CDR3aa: CASSQLATLGETQYF; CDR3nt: TGTGCCAGCAGCCAACTAGCTACACTAGGGGAGACCCAGTACTTC
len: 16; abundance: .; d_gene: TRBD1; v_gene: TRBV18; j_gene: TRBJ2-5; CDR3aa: CASSPRQGSIVETQYF; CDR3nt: TGTGCCAGCTCACCACGACAGGGCTCGATAGTGGAGACCCAGTACTTC
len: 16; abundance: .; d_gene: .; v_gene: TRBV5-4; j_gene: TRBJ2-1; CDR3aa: CASSPPGRESYNEQFF; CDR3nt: TGTGCCAGCAGCCCGCCGGGGCGGGAATCCTACAATGAGCAGTTCTTC
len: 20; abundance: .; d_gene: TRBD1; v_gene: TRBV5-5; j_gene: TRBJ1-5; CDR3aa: CASSFMGFGQGAPYNQPQHF; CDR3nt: TGTGCCAGCAGCTTTATGGGTTTTGGACAGGGGGCCCCATACAATCAGCCCCAGCATTTT
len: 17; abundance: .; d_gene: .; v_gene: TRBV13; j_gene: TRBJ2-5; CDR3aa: CASSSTPLEVPPETQYF; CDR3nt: TGTGCCAGCAGCTCCACTCCCCTAGAGGTCCCCCCAGAGACCCAGTACTTC
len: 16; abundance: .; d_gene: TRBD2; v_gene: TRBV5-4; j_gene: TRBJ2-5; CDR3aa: CASGDGTSGNPETQYF; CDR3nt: TGTGCCAGCGGGGATGGGACTAGCGGAAACCCAGAGACCCAGTACTTC
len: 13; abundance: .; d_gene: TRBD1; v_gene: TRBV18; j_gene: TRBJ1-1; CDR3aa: CASFGQGKAEAFF; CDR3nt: TGTGCCAGCTTCGGACAGGGGAAGGCTGAAGCTTTCTTT
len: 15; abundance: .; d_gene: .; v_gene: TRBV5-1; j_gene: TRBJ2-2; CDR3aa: CASSFTITGTGELFF; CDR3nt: TGCGCCAGCAGCTTTACCATTACGGGCACCGGGGAGCTGTTTTTT
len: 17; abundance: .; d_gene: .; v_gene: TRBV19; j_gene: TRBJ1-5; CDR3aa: CASSIRRTDYSNQPQHF; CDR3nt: TGTGCCAGTAGTATAAGAAGGACAGACTATAGCAATCAGCCCCAGCATTTT
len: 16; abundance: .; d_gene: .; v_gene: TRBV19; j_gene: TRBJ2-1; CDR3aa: CASTPRTGAHGNEQFF; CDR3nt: TGTGCCAGTACCCCTAGGACGGGAGCCCATGGGAATGAGCAGTTCTTC
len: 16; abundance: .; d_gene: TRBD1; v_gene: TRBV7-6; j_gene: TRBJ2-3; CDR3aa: CASSAGTALYSDTQYF; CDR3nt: TGTGCCAGCAGCGCCGGGACAGCCCTGTACTCAGATACGCAGTATTTT
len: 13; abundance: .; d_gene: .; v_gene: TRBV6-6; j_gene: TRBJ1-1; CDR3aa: CASSYSYTAEAFF; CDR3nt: TGTGCCAGCAGTTACTCATACACCGCTGAAGCTTTCTTT
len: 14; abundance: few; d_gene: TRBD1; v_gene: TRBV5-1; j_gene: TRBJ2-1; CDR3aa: CASGTRDRAHEQFF; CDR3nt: TGCGCCAGCGGCACCCGGGACAGGGCCCATGAGCAGTTCTTC
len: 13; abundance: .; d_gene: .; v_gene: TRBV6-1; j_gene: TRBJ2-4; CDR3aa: CASRLDAGNIQYF; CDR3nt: TGTGCCAGCCGCTTGGACGCGGGAAACATTCAGTACTTC
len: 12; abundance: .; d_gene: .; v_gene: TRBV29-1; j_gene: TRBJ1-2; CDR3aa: CSVEQAWDGYTF; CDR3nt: TGCAGCGTTGAACAGGCATGGGATGGCTACACCTTC
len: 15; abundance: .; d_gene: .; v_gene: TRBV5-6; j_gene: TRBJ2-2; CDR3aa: CASSLRVMNTGELFF; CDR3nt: TGTGCCAGCAGCTTGCGAGTAATGAACACCGGGGAGCTGTTTTTT
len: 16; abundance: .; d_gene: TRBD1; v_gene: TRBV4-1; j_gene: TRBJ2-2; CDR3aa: CASSQGTGANTGELFF; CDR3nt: TGCGCCAGCAGCCAAGGGACAGGGGCAAACACCGGGGAGCTGTTTTTT
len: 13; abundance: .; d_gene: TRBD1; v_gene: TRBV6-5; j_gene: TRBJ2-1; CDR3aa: CASSPRDSEGQFF; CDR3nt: TGTGCCAGCAGTCCCCGGGACAGCGAGGGGCAGTTCTTC
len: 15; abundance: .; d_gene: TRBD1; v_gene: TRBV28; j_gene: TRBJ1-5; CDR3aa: CASSPPRGRSQPQHF; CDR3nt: TGTGCCAGCAGCCCCCCAAGGGGGCGAAGTCAGCCCCAGCATTTT
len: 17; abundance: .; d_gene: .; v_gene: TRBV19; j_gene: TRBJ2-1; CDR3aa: CASSTNSRRSSYNEQFF; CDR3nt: TGTGCCAGTAGTACGAATTCAAGGCGGAGCTCCTACAATGAGCAGTTCTTC
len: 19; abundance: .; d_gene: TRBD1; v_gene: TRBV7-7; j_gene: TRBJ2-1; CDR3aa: CASSKHPGQPRGIYNEQFF; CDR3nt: TGTGCTAGCAGTAAACACCCGGGACAGCCAAGGGGGATCTACAATGAGCAGTTCTTC
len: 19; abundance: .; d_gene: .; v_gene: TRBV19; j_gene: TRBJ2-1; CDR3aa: CASSSIAEPAALPYNEQFF; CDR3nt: TGTGCCAGTAGTTCAATAGCGGAACCGGCTGCACTCCCCTACAATGAGCAGTTCTTC
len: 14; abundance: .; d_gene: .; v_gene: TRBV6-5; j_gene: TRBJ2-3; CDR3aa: CASGGRVSTDTQYF; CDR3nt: TGTGCCTCCGGCGGGCGGGTTAGCACAGATACGCAGTATTTT
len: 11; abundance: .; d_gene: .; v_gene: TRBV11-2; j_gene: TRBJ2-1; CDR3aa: CASSLDREQFF; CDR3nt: TGTGCCAGCAGCTTAGACAGGGAGCAGTTCTTC
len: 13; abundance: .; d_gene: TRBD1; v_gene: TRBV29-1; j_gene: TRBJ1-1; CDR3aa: CSVERTGVTEAFF; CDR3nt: TGCAGCGTTGAGAGGACAGGAGTCACTGAAGCTTTCTTT
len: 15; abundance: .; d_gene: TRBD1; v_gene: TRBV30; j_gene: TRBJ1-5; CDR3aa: CAWSVRGLHNQPQHF; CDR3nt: TGTGCCTGGAGTGTAAGGGGGCTGCACAATCAGCCCCAGCATTTT
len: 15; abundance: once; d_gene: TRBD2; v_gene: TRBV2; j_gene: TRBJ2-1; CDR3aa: CASRTLAGHYNEQFF; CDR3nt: TGTGCCAGCCGAACTCTAGCGGGGCACTACAATGAGCAGTTCTTC
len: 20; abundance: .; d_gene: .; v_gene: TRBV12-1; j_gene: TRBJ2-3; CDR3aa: CASSSVGLAGGGAASDTQYF; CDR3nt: TGTGCCAGCAGCTCCGTAGGACTAGCGGGTGGCGGTGCGGCGTCAGATACGCAGTATTTT
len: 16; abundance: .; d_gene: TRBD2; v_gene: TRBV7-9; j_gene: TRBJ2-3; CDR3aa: CASSPPTSGNPDTQYF; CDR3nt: TGTGCCAGCAGCCCACCGACTAGCGGGAACCCGGATACGCAGTATTTT
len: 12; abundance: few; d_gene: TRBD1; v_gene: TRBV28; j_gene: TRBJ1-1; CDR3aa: CASRTGGTEAFF; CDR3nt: TGTGCCAGCAGGACAGGGGGCACTGAAGCTTTCTTT
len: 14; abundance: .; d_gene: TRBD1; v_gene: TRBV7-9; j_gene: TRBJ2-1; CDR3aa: CASSRPGQYNEQFF; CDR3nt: TGTGCCAGCAGCCGGCCGGGACAGTACAATGAGCAGTTCTTC
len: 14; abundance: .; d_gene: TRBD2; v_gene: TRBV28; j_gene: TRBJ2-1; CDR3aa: CASSQYITSAEQFF; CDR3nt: TGTGCCAGCAGCCAATATATTACTAGCGCCGAGCAGTTCTTC
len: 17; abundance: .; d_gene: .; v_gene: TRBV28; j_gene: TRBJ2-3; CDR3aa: CASSSSRWELSTDTQYF; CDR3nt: TGTGCCAGCAGTTCCTCCAGGTGGGAGTTGAGCACAGATACGCAGTATTTT
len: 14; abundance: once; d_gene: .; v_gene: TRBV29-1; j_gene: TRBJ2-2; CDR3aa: CSVAGQGNTGELFF; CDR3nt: TGCAGCGTTGCGGGACAAGGGAACACCGGGGAGCTGTTTTTT
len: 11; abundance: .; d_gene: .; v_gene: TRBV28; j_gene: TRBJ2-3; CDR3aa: CASSTSFTQYF; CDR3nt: TGTGCCAGCAGTACATCATTTACGCAGTATTTT
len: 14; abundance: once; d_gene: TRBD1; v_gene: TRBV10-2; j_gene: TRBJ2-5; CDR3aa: CASRGQGSQETQYF; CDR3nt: TGCGCCAGCAGGGGACAGGGATCCCAGGAGACCCAGTACTTC
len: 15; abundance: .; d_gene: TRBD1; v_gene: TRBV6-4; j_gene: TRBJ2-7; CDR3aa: CASSEGQGGSYEQYF; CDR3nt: TGTGCCAGCAGTGAAGGACAGGGAGGTAGCTACGAGCAGTACTTC
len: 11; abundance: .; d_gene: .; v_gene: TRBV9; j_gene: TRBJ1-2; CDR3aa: CASSVGENWTF; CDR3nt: TGTGCCAGCAGCGTAGGTGAGAATTGGACCTTC